These 2 T cell receptor beta chains came from one sample sequenced in a study of CXCR3-negative and CXCR3-positive naive CD8 T cells. Via 5' RACE with UMI labels, TRB cDNA libraries were prepared. TCRdb processed the 5' RACE reads again and assigns one entry to each CDR3 protein, with no DNA. This repertoire comprises 50,000 to 55,000 distinct CDR3 sequences; its ten largest clones make up over 1.2%. Sample: naive CXCR3- CD8+ T cells from blood. The subset was: CD45RO-CCR7+CD27+CD95- naive CD8+ T cells lacking CXCR3 (TNR3-). Source of these receptors: a human donor in good health. Some clones in this sample may be carry-over from other donors' samples.

CDR3 amino acids: CASSLDRAGVSYEQYF. The J gene is TRBJ2-7, the V gene TRBV11-2; TCRdb designates TRBD1, a call that cannot be tested without DNA. The germline V gene encodes CDR1 SGHAT and CDR2 FQNNGV. The CDR3 runs to 16 residues.

Here the CDR3 reads CSAGLASGVIYEQYF. This chain joins TRBV20-1 and TRBJ2-7; TCRdb picks TRBD2, but there is no DNA to check that call. Germline V gene data show CDR1 as DFQATT and CDR2 as SNEGSKA (reference sequence). This CDR3 comprises 15 residues.